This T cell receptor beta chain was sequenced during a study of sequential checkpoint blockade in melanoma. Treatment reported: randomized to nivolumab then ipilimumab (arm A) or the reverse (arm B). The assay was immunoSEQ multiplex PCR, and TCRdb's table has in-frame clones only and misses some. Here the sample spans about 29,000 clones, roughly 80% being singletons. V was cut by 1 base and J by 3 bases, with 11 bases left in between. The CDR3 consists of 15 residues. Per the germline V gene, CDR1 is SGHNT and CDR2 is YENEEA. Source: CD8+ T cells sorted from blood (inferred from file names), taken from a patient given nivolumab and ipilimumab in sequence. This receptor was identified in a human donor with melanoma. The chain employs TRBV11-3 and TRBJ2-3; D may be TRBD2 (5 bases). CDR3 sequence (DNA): TGTGCCAGCAGCTTAGGTCGTCGGGAAACAGATACGCAGTATTTT. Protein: CASSLGRRETDTQYF.